The following is a T cell receptor beta chain sequence with its context. The antigen remains undetermined. The CDR3 sequence is 12 residues long. Trimming took off 6 bases at V and 6 bases at J, with 9 bases between the two ends. TCRdb re-called the reads through MiXCR, storing one row per CDR3 protein. There are about a million distinct CDR3 sequences in the sample; around a third occur only once, and roughly 13% lies in the top ten. The sample comes from a study of T cell repertoires in cytomegalovirus infection. The rearrangement joins TRBV12-3 or TRBV12-4 to TRBJ2-1; no firm D call. This TCR was sampled from a human donor in good health (CMV status not recorded). Some clones in this sample may be carry-over from other donors' samples. The material sequenced was cultured CD8+ T cells from PBMCs, taken from culture after CMV antigen stimulation. The CDR3 is CASSLRPNEQFF. DNA for the CDR3: TGTGCCAGCAGCCTCCGGCCCAATGAGCAGTTCTTC.